These 22 T cell receptor beta chains originate from one sample sequenced in a study of OX40 agonist ivuxolimab in advanced cancers. Clones were read by immunoSEQ multiplex PCR, and TCRdb kept only the in-frame ones, dropping some. The sample contains more than 55,000 clones, 88% of which appear only once. The material sequenced was CD4+ or CD8+ T cells sorted from blood, taken in a trial of the OX40 agonist ivuxolimab. The source of these receptors is an adult with an advanced solid tumor such as melanoma, head and neck, liver or kidney cancer.

The J gene is TRBJ2-7, the V gene TRBV6-5; no firm D call. Trimming cost V 5 bases and J 1 base, with 12 bases left between them. CDR3 length equals 14 residues. The germline CDR1 and CDR2 sequences are MNHEY and SVGAGI. Here the CDR3 reads CASSDLTVSYEQYF. Here the CDR3 DNA reads TGTGCCAGCAGTGACTTAACAGTTTCCTACGAGCAGTACTTC.

This rearrangement joins TRBV7-2 to TRBJ2-7; 10 bases map to TRBD1. The CDR3 loop spans 14 amino acids. The germline V gene has CDR1 SGHTA and CDR2 FQGNSA. Trimming took 3 bases from V and 2 from J; bases not matched to a gene: 1. The CDR3 loop is CASSFGTGAYEQYF. In DNA, the CDR3 is TGTGCCAGCAGCTTCGGGACAGGGGCCTACGAGCAGTACTTC.

The chain employs TRBV7-9 and TRBJ2-3; no definite D call. Between the trimmed V and J ends, which lost 3 bases and 2 bases, there was a span of 3 bases. The CDR3 contains 12 residues. CDR1 SEHNR and CDR2 FQNEAQ come from the germline V gene (reference sequence). This CDR3 reads CASSFITDTQYF. In DNA, the CDR3 is TGTGCCAGCAGCTTTATCACAGATACGCAGTATTTT.

The chain links TRBV27 to TRBJ1-6; D is unresolved. The V and J ends lost 2 bases and 2 bases respectively, with 13 bases between them. In germline, CDR1 is MNHEY, CDR2 SMNVEV (reference sequence). The CDR3 runs 17 residues. DNA of the CDR3: TGTGCCAGCAGTTTACAAAACCGGCCTACCTATAATTCACCCCTCCACTTT. The encoded protein is CASSLQNRPTYNSPLHF.

The chain carries TRBV6-5 and TRBJ1-2, with TRBD1 matching over 7 bases. Per germline, CDR1 MNHEY and CDR2 SVGAGI. V lost 4 bases and J lost 4; bases outside the gene matches: 9. The CDR3 is 15 amino acids. The CDR3, as DNA: TGTGCCAGCAGTTCTAAGACAGGGCCCGTCTATGGCTACACCTTC. Amino acid sequence: CASSSKTGPVYGYTF.

This clone came up a few times. The chain employs TRBV30 and TRBJ2-1; D gene uncertain. There are 13 residues in the CDR3. From germline, CDR1 is GTSNPN and CDR2 SVGIG (reference sequence). Trimming removed 2 bases at V and 4 bases at J, with 9 bases between. CDR3 in amino acids: CAWSFRQYNEQFF. The CDR3 region has the DNA TGTGCCTGGAGTTTTAGGCAATACAATGAGCAGTTCTTC.

The chain links TRBV19 to TRBJ2-6; D unresolved. Deletions cut 9 bases from V and 4 bases from J, with 10 bases between. Looked up from germline, CDR1 is LNHDA and CDR2 is SQIVND (reference sequence). The CDR3 loop spans 13 amino acids. CDR3 residues: CASCESGANVLTF. CDR3 sequence (DNA): TGTGCCAGCTGTGAGTCGGGGGCCAACGTCCTGACTTTC.

There are a few counts of this clone. The CDR3 DNA follows: TGTGCCTGGCGGGTAGGAACCATGAACACTGAAGCTTTCTTT. Translated, it gives CAWRVGTMNTEAFF. This chain uses TRBV30 with TRBJ1-1; D unclear. Germline V gene sequence: CDR1 GTSNPN, CDR2 SVGIG (reference sequence). The ends were cut back, 5 bases at V and 0 bases at J, with 13 bases in the middle. This CDR3 contains 14 residues.

The genes are TRBV7-2 and TRBJ1-1; TRBD1 might be the D (5 bases). The CDR3 length is 15 residues. Trimming shortened V by 3 bases and J by 2 bases, and 13 bases separated the two germline ends. Looked up from germline, CDR1 is SGHTA and CDR2 is FQGNSA. Here the CDR3 reads CASSFDPGANTEAFF. The CDR3 DNA reads as TGTGCCAGCAGCTTTGACCCTGGGGCCAACACTGAAGCTTTCTTT.

The genes are TRBV30 and TRBJ1-2, with 10 bases identical to TRBD1. Germline CDR1 reads GTSNPN; CDR2 reads SVGIG (reference sequence). J lost 0 bases, V lost 0 bases, and 16 bases had no gene match. This CDR3 has 20 amino acids. CDR3 region: CAWSVINTGDRGGPNYGYTF. The CDR3 DNA reads as TGTGCCTGGAGTGTCATAAACACGGGGGACAGGGGAGGTCCTAACTATGGCTACACCTTC.

The gene calls are TRBV18 and TRBJ1-1, with unresolved D. The germline CDR1 and CDR2 sequences are KGHSH and LQKENI. V shed 3 bases and J shed 0 bases, with 5 bases lying between them. CDR3 size: 13 residues. The CDR3 DNA is TGTGCCAGCTCACCGGTACTGAACACTGAAGCTTTCTTT. It specifies CASSPVLNTEAFF.

V usage is TRBV30 and J usage is TRBJ2-7; 7 bases align to TRBD2. CDR1 and CDR2 from the germline V gene are GTSNPN and SVGIG (reference sequence). The V gene end was trimmed by 8 bases and the J gene end by 6 bases; junction bases not matched to a gene: 13. The CDR3 length is 13 residues. The CDR3 spells CAGKRGTSSEQYF. The CDR3 DNA reads TGTGCCGGCAAGCGGGGAACGTCGTCCGAGCAGTACTTC.

The chain is built from TRBV10-3 and TRBJ2-2; tentatively, D is TRBD1 (5 bases). This CDR3 is built from 16 residues. Germline V gene sequence: CDR1 ENHRY, CDR2 SYGVKD. V lost 3 bases, J lost 0 bases, and 11 bases lay in between. CDR3 protein: CAISDQGIANTGELFF. The CDR3, as DNA: TGTGCCATCAGTGATCAGGGAATTGCGAACACCGGGGAGCTGTTTTTT.

The chain couples TRBV12-5 to TRBJ1-1; 10 bases line up with TRBD1. J lost 4 bases, V lost 1 base, and 0 bases had no gene match. This CDR3 has 14 amino acids. Germline lookup yields CDR1 LGHNT and CDR2 FRNRAP. The CDR3 DNA reads as TGTGCTAGTGGTTTGGGGGACAGGGGCACTGAAGCTTTCTTT. It translates to CASGLGDRGTEAFF.

This clone appeared a single time. This rearrangement joins TRBV9 to TRBJ1-3; 11 positions match TRBD1. The CDR3 extends over 18 amino acids. CDR1 and CDR2 (germline): SGDLS, YYNGEE. J gave up 1 base and V 4 bases, and 10 bases lay outside the gene matches. CDR3 nucleotide sequence: TGTGCCAGCAGCCCCCGTTGGACAGGGGGCGAATCTGGAAACACCATATATTTT. Amino acid sequence: CASSPRWTGGESGNTIYF.

This sequence joins TRBV5-1 and TRBJ2-1; D is ambiguous. CDR3 size: 12 residues. Per germline, CDR1 SGHRS and CDR2 YFSETQ. Trimming left V 2 bases short and J 7 bases short, with 7 bases between. CDR3 residues: CASSLTRNEQFF. DNA of the CDR3: TGCGCCAGCAGCTTAACGAGGAATGAGCAGTTCTTC. Full variable domain (missing parts from reference TRBV5-1 and TRBJ2-1): KAGVTQTPRYLIKTRGQQVTLSCSPISGHRSVSWYQQTPGQGLQFLFEYFSETQRNKGNFPGRFSGRQFSNSRSEMNVSTLELGDSALYLCASSLTRNEQFFGPGTRLTVL.

The chain recombines TRBV29-1 with TRBJ2-1; 7 nucleotides line up with TRBD1. The germline gives CDR1 SQVTM, CDR2 ANQGSEA. CDR3 length: 13 residues. With V trimmed by 4 bases and J by 5 bases, 5 bases remained unmatched. The CDR3 region is CSVVVTGDNEQFF. The CDR3 DNA reads as TGCAGCGTTGTAGTTACAGGGGACAATGAGCAGTTCTTC.

This rearrangement joins TRBV19 to TRBJ2-6; D ambiguous. V was clipped by 6 bases and J by 2 bases, with 8 bases between them. Germline lookup yields CDR1 LNHDA and CDR2 SQIVND (reference sequence). CDR3 size: 14 residues. The chain's CDR3 is CASRERTGANVLTF. The DNA for the CDR3 is TGTGCCAGTAGGGAGAGGACTGGGGCCAACGTCCTGACTTTC.

This chain joins TRBV6-6 and TRBJ2-3; D is unclear. Germline-derived CDR1 and CDR2 are MNHNY and SVGAGI (reference sequence). This CDR3 has 11 residues. Between the trimmed V and J ends, which lost 0 bases and 8 bases, there was a span of 3 bases. The CDR3 region is CASSYSGTQYF. The CDR3 DNA sequence: TGTGCCAGCAGTTACTCGGGTACGCAGTATTTT.

This clone was counted a single time. The V gene is TRBV6-6, the J gene TRBJ2-1; D might be TRBD2 (7 bases). Germline V gives CDR1 MNHNY, CDR2 SVGAGI (reference sequence). CDR3 size: 15 residues. V was cut by 5 bases and J by 4 bases, with 15 bases left in between. CDR3 DNA: TGTGCCAGCAGTACCCGGGGGGCCACTTACAATGAGCAGTTCTTC. As protein: CASSTRGATYNEQFF.

V usage is TRBV28 and J usage is TRBJ2-7; D ambiguous. This CDR3 comprises 11 residues. The germline V gene encodes CDR1 MDHEN and CDR2 SYDVKM. Trimming left V 8 bases short and J 0 bases short, with 5 bases between. In nucleotides, the CDR3 is TGTGCCAGCCACGACTCCTACGAGCAGTACTTC. This sequence encodes CASHDSYEQYF.

This chain links TRBV7-6 with TRBJ2-5, with a tentative D call TRBD2 (5 bases). CDR3 length: 14 residues. V was trimmed by 4 bases and J by 0 bases, leaving 9 bases between them. Germline CDR1 SGHVS, CDR2 FNYEAQ. The CDR3 DNA reads TGTGCCAGCAGCTCCGGACTGGACCAAGAGACCCAGTACTTC. This encodes CASSSGLDQETQYF.